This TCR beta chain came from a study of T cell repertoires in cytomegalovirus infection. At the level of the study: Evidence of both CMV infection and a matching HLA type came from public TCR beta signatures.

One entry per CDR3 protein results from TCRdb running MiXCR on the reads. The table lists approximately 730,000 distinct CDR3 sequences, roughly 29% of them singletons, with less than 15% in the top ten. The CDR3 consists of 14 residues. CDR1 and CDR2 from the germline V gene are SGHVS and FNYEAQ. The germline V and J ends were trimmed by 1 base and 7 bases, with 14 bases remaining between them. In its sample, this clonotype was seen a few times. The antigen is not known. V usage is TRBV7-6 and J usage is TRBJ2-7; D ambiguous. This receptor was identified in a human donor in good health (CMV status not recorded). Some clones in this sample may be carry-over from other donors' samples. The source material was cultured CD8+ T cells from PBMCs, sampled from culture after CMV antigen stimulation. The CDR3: CASSLGGTPWEQYF. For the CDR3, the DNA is TGTGCCAGCAGCTTAGGAGGTACCCCCTGGGAGCAGTACTTC.